These T cell receptor beta chains were read from a single sample in a study of blood T cell repertoires in COVID-19. TCRdb's table, derived via immunoSEQ multiplex PCR, lists solely in-frame clones and lacks some. The table includes approximately 200,000 clones, around 82% detected once. The sequenced material came from PBMCs or T cells enriched from blood (not recorded which). Every receptor here comes from a man aged 35 to 55 who had recovered from COVID-19. Both conserved end residues are trimmed from each CDR3.

v_call,cdr3_aa
TRBV5-1,ASSLESYGYT
TRBV30,AWSDTSDSQETQY
TRBV4-3,ARGTTSGRGRQETQY
TRBV9,ASSVAPSYNEQF
TRBV7-9,ASSFFDSSTEAF
TRBV19,ASKASDTDTQY
TRBV5-1,ASSSSSGQRSYEQY
TRBV10-3,AISESTDKQY
TRBV7-2,ASSLEVRSNTEAF
TRBV25-1,GLRGNPYEQY
TRBV7-9,ASSSKQGVSEKLF
TRBV10-2,ASVPPRVTEAF
TRBV5-4,ASSSDRGKTGELF
TRBV4-2,ASSLAVARTDTQY
TRBV7-3,ASSPTSTGNYGYT
TRBV3-1/TRBV3-2,ASSPTGLFIEQF
TRBV7-9,ASSLVDRDEQY
TRBV11-2,ASSLGTGYNEQF
TRBV7-8,ASSLLAGPLDEQF
TRBV7-2,ASSWGQPDGYT
TRBV9,ASSKGGPSGNTIY
TRBV9,ASSPAGKHSYEQY
TRBV5-4,ASIPPGQDPRNYGYT
TRBV10-3,AISESGDRGAF
TRBV18,ASSPRGGWNTEAF
TRBV4-2,ASSPNFGDYEQY
TRBV27,ASNSRGHRNTEAF
TRBV4-3,ASSPIPGQEDYGYT
TRBV5-4,ASSSTGTSTGNTIY
TRBV29-1,SVEESEGYTYEQY
TRBV5-1,ASSSPGQLTDTQY
TRBV19,ASSMRVSGMYQETQY
TRBV18,ASSLQGTSAGKSTDTQY
TRBV18,ASSPMGQGNTGELF
TRBV27,ASSPTGWTTNEKLF
TRBV28,ASTIGTSGSNEQF
TRBV27,ASGSGGRSAF
TRBV7-9,ASSFSPQGPTEAF
TRBV19,ASSIIENQPQH
TRBV29-1,SVESPGDGYT
TRBV24-1,ATQNLGQTGELF
TRBV19,ASEDMYTEAF
TRBV7-9,ASSLWDRGGSNGYT
TRBV6-5,ASSYKQGQGTYEQY
TRBV9,ASSSGPGTIPYEQY
TRBV28,ASSPDRGAYEQY
TRBV9,ASSAQVFNEKLF
TRBV30,AWSASRSPLH
TRBV11-2,ASRVPGGTGELF
TRBV5-4,ASSWDRGTNEKLF
TRBV7-2,ASSVGQLNTGELF
TRBV9,ASSGLGVENTEAF
TRBV18,ASSPEGGPKMNTEAF
TRBV5-1,ASSLGTGTEAF
TRBV5-5,ASSPGGAPYTEAF
TRBV10-2,ASSATEYNEQF
TRBV18,ASSPPGQPEETQY
TRBV30,AWSVSRDGYT
TRBV19,ASSTPLGGSTDTQY